This is a list of T cell receptor beta chains from one sample in a study of T cell repertoires in cytomegalovirus infection. These TCRs' antigens remain unknown. TCRdb independently ran MiXCR on the reads; one entry per CDR3 protein. This sample has approximately 730,000 distinct CDR3 sequences, with almost 30% found just once. The specimen was cultured CD8+ T cells from PBMCs, collected from culture after CMV antigen stimulation. Receptor source: a human donor in good health (CMV status not recorded). Some clones in this sample may be carry-over from other donors' samples. Both conserved end residues are part of each CDR3. A D gene is named only where the DNA matches it firmly. Size is omitted from some rows. Given values are once, few, many or a class for expanded clones.

TRBV7-2	.	TRBJ2-3	many	CASSSRGISTDTQYF	TGTGCCAGCAGCTCGCGGGGTATCAGCACAGATACGCAGTATTTT
TRBV7-9	.	TRBJ2-3	.	CASSHVSEMGDTQYF	TGTGCCAGCAGCCATGTGAGCGAAATGGGAGATACGCAGTATTTT
TRBV7-6	.	TRBJ1-2	few	CASSLEGSLLGGYTF	TGTGCCAGCAGCTTAGAGGGGAGTCTTCTCGGTGGCTACACCTTC
TRBV24-1	.	TRBJ2-1	.	CATSDNQGSEQFF	TGTGCCACCAGTGACAATCAGGGCAGTGAGCAGTTCTTC
TRBV6-1	.	TRBJ1-1	.	CASKAPSPRGVAFF	TGTGCCAGCAAGGCCCCTTCTCCTCGGGGGGTAGCTTTCTTT
TRBV5-1	.	TRBJ2-5	.	CASSLAVGQETQYF	TGCGCCAGCAGCTTGGCGGTGGGCCAAGAGACCCAGTACTTC
TRBV4-1	TRBD1	TRBJ1-2	.	CASSQDPRTGGHGYTF	TGCGCCAGCAGCCAAGATCCCAGGACAGGGGGCCATGGCTACACCTTC
TRBV4-1	.	TRBJ1-4	once	CASSQGTHPDEKLFF	TGCGCCAGCAGCCAAGGAACCCACCCCGATGAAAAACTGTTTTTT
TRBV12-3/TRBV12-4	TRBD2	TRBJ2-5	.	CASSQSGGHAETQYF	TGTGCCAGCAGCCAAAGCGGGGGGCACGCGGAGACCCAGTACTTC
TRBV6-2/TRBV6-3	TRBD2	TRBJ2-5	few	CASSIAGGLETQYF	TGTGCCAGCAGTATTGCGGGGGGCCTAGAGACCCAGTACTTC
TRBV27	.	TRBJ2-2	.	CASSPRQVLNTGELFF	TGTGCCAGCAGTCCAAGACAGGTCCTGAACACCGGGGAGCTGTTTTTT
TRBV7-6	TRBD1	TRBJ2-2	.	CASSPGQGTNTGELFF	TGTGCTAGCAGTCCGGGACAGGGGACGAACACCGGGGAGCTGTTTTTT
TRBV6-6	.	TRBJ2-2	few	CASEVERANTGELFF	TGTGCCAGCGAAGTAGAAAGAGCGAACACCGGGGAGCTGTTTTTT
TRBV7-9	.	TRBJ1-2	few	CASSLSQVYGYTF	TGTGCCAGCAGCCTTTCCCAGGTCTATGGCTACACCTTC
TRBV29-1	TRBD1	TRBJ2-7	.	CSVVGQAYEQYF	TGCAGCGTTGTGGGACAGGCCTACGAGCAGTACTTC
TRBV6-6	.	TRBJ2-3	few	CASSADASTDTQYF	TGTGCCAGCAGTGCGGATGCGAGCACAGATACGCAGTATTTT
TRBV7-9	.	TRBJ2-1	.	CASSLQDKSYNEQFF	TGTGCCAGCAGCTTACAGGACAAGTCCTACAATGAGCAGTTCTTC
TRBV5-1	.	TRBJ1-1	.	CASSLMGPNHRVSISGEAFF	TGCGCCAGCAGCCTGATGGGTCCTAACCACAGGGTTTCGATATCCGGAGAAGCTTTCTTT
TRBV6-6	TRBD2	TRBJ2-1	few	CASSYPRESGGFPSYNEQFF	TGTGCCAGCAGTTACCCTAGGGAAAGCGGGGGGTTCCCTTCCTACAATGAGCAGTTCTTC
TRBV11-2	.	TRBJ1-2	.	CASSLVSTGLYGYTF	TGTGCCAGCAGCTTGGTCTCAACCGGTCTTTATGGCTACACCTTC
TRBV4-1	TRBD1	TRBJ2-4	few	CASSQEGTGLDIQYF	TGCGCCAGCAGCCAAGAAGGGACAGGGTTGGACATTCAGTACTTC
TRBV7-9	.	TRBJ2-1	many	CASRDRANEQFF	TGTGCCAGCAGAGACCGGGCGAATGAGCAGTTCTTC
TRBV6-2/TRBV6-3	.	TRBJ1-2	few	CASSYSGRREIDGYTF	TGTGCCAGCAGTTACTCGGGCAGGCGTGAAATCGATGGCTACACCTTC
TRBV6-2/TRBV6-3	TRBD1	TRBJ2-7	few	CASSQGAHEQYF	TGTGCCAGCAGTCAGGGGGCCCACGAGCAGTACTTC
TRBV19	.	TRBJ1-2	.	CASSIGGSLPSYGYTF	TGTGCCAGTAGTATAGGCGGCAGCCTCCCGAGCTATGGCTACACCTTC
TRBV27	.	TRBJ1-5	.	CASSSFSNQPQHF	TGTGCCAGCAGTTCCTTTAGCAATCAGCCCCAGCATTTT
TRBV19	.	TRBJ1-1	.	CASREAVAEVEAFF	TGTGCCAGTAGGGAGGCAGTAGCGGAGGTGGAAGCTTTCTTT
TRBV27	.	TRBJ1-4	few	CARDHRDRGEKLFF	TGTGCCAGAGACCACCGGGATCGGGGTGAAAAACTGTTTTTT
TRBV27	TRBD2	TRBJ2-1	few	CASSLLAGLDEQFF	TGTGCCAGCAGTCTACTAGCGGGGTTAGATGAGCAGTTCTTC
TRBV10-3	.	TRBJ1-1	.	CAIGEGTEAFF	TGTGCCATCGGTGAGGGGACTGAAGCTTTCTTT
TRBV7-9	.	TRBJ2-3	few	CASSSAGTPPAQRTDTQYF	TGTGCCAGCAGCTCGGCGGGGACCCCACCCGCTCAACGCACAGATACGCAGTATTTT
TRBV27	.	TRBJ1-5	few	CASSARGASNQPQHF	TGTGCCAGCAGTGCCCGGGGGGCTAGCAATCAGCCCCAGCATTTT
TRBV7-6	.	TRBJ1-1	many	CASSPREWGTEAFF	TGTGCCAGCAGCCCCCGGGAGTGGGGAACTGAAGCTTTCTTT